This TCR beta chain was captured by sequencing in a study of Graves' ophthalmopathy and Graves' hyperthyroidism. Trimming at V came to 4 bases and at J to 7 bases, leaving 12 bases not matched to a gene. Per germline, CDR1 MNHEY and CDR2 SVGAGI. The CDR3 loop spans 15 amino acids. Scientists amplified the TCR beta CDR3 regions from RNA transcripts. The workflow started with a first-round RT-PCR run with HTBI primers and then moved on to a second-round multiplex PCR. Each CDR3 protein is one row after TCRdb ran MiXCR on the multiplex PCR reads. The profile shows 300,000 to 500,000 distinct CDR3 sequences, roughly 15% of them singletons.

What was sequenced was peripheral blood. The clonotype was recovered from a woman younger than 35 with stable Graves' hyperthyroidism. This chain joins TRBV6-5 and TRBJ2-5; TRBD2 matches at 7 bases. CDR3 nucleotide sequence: TGTGCCAGCAGTTCCCACGCGACTGGGAGGGGGACCCAGTACTTC. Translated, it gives CASSSHATGRGTQYF.